Below, one T cell receptor (beta chain) is given with its context. As yet, its antigen is unknown. CDR3 length: 17 amino acids. Germline-derived CDR1 and CDR2 are SGHRS and YFSETQ. V shed 8 bases, J shed 6 bases, and the junction held 22 bases outside the gene matches. The PCR ran on 60 Vbeta and 13 Jbeta primers. Libraries were prepared by immunoSEQ multiplex PCR; TCRdb keeps only in-frame clonotypes and omits some of them. The table includes more than 95,000 clones, 12% to 15% detected once. The data originate from a study of cytomegalovirus exposure and HLA in healthy donors. Broader study findings: After further analysis at a later stage, roughly 15,000 TCR beta sequences were associated with HLA alleles at 0.05 false discovery rate. A list of roughly 160 TCR beta chains associated with cytomegalovirus was given. In vitro confirmation showed a few CMV-associated chains to be CMV antigen specific. V- and J-gene trimming of TCR beta was linked (in a later analysis) to a missense DCLRE1C variant.

Input material: PBMCs. The chain carries TRBV5-1 and TRBJ2-7; the match to TRBD2 covers 8 bases. The clonotype comes from a female donor in good health and CMV-seronegative. The chain's CDR3 is CASSPSGRGDFPAEQYF. As DNA, the CDR3 is TGCGCCAGTTCCCCCAGTGGGCGGGGGGATTTTCCCGCCGAGCAGTACTTC. Using reference TRBV5-1 and TRBJ2-7 for the parts outside the CDR3, the full variable domain is KAGVTQTPRYLIKTRGQQVTLSCSPISGHRSVSWYQQTPGQGLQFLFEYFSETQRNKGNFPGRFSGRQFSNSRSEMNVSTLELGDSALYLCASSPSGRGDFPAEQYFGPGTRLTVT.